A single sample gave rise to the 10 T cell receptor beta chains below, sequenced in a study of blood T cell repertoires in COVID-19 (dated by TCRdb to about 2020). The protocol used for the library was the immunoSEQ multiplex PCR assay. Imported from immuneACCESS, the table was reduced by TCRdb to in-frame sequences with V and J called. These copies leave out some clones; in studies compared against another copy, an unresolved V gene accounts for under half, and the cause of the remainder is not known. Recorded for this sample are approximately 250,000 clones; around 80% of them occurred a single time. 4.2% of the sample belongs to the ten largest clones. Sample: peripheral blood. These receptor sequences come from a man in his sixties with acute or convalescent COVID-19.

The V gene is TRBV30, the J gene TRBJ1-3, with unresolved D. Germline V gene sequence: CDR1 GTSNPN, CDR2 SVGIG (reference sequence). V gave up 0 bases and J gave up 1 base, with 7 bases separating them. This CDR3 spans 14 amino acids. In DNA, the CDR3 is TGTGCCTGGAGTGTACGAGGTTCTGGAAACACCATATATTTT. It codes for CAWSVRGSGNTIYF.

The chain is built from TRBV28 and TRBJ2-5; a weak D match, TRBD2 (5 bases). The germline V and J ends were trimmed by 2 bases and 1 base, with 5 bases remaining between them. The CDR3 length is 13 residues. Germline V gene sequence: CDR1 MDHEN, CDR2 SYDVKM. This CDR3 reads CASSLGSQETQYF. The DNA for the CDR3 is TGTGCCAGCAGTTTAGGGAGCCAAGAGACCCAGTACTTC.

In nucleotides, the CDR3 is TGTGCCAGCAGCCGACAGGATCAAGAGACCCAGTACTTC. Protein: CASSRQDQETQYF. The gene calls are TRBV12-3 or TRBV12-4 and TRBJ2-5; maybe TRBD1 (6 bases). The length of the CDR3 is 13 residues. V lost 6 bases and J lost 2, with 10 bases in between.

The chain joins TRBV7-6 to TRBJ2-5, with D perhaps TRBD1 (5 bases). The germline gives CDR1 SGHVS, CDR2 FNYEAQ. This CDR3 has 13 residues. V was trimmed by 1 base and J by 2 bases, leaving 5 bases between them. The CDR3 DNA reads as TGTGCCAGCAGCTTAGACAGGCAAGAGACCCAGTACTTC. Its protein is CASSLDRQETQYF.

In nucleotides, the CDR3 is TGTGCCAGCAGCTTGGGGCGGCCCGGCCAGCCCCAGCATTTT. It translates to CASSLGRPGQPQHF. The gene calls are TRBV5-5 and TRBJ1-5; D uncertain. The CDR3 has 14 amino acids. In germline, CDR1 is SGHKS, CDR2 YYEKEE (reference sequence). Trimming took 0 bases from V and 7 from J, leaving 11 bases between them.

The chain uses TRBV6-5 and TRBJ2-2, with a possible D match to TRBD2 (5 bases). The CDR3 contains 14 residues. V was shortened by 7 bases and J by 0 bases, with 9 bases between the two germline ends. CDR1 and CDR2 (germline): MNHEY, SVGAGI. The CDR3 sequence: CASKRTANTGELFF. The CDR3 region has the DNA TGTGCCAGCAAAAGGACTGCGAACACCGGGGAGCTGTTTTTT.

V and J are TRBV7-6 and TRBJ2-7, with D possibly being TRBD2 (6 bases). The V end was cut by 1 base, the J end by 1 base, with 14 bases between. Germline V gene lookup returns CDR1 SGHVS and CDR2 FNYEAQ. The length of the CDR3 is 16 residues. The CDR3 protein is CASSLVPGVGSYEQYF. In DNA, the CDR3 is TGTGCCAGCAGCTTAGTCCCGGGGGTAGGGTCCTACGAGCAGTACTTC.

This clone is a singleton in its sample. This sequence joins TRBV7-3 and TRBJ1-1; possible D gene TRBD1, 6 bases. This CDR3 region has 18 residues. CDR1 and CDR2 (germline): SGHTA, FQGTGA. V was trimmed by 5 bases and J by 4 bases, leaving 26 bases between them. The CDR3 DNA sequence: TGTGCCAGCAGCCTACTAACCGGGACACGGCTAATCGGCACTGAAGCTTTCTTT. It translates to CASSLLTGTRLIGTEAFF. Complete variable domain (other parts from reference TRBV7-3 and TRBJ1-1): GAGVSQTPSNKVTEKGKYVELRCDPISGHTALYWYRQSLGQGPEFLIYFQGTGAADDSGLPNDRFFAVRPEGSVSTLKIQRTERGDSAVYLCASSLLTGTRLIGTEAFFGQGTRLTVV.

Here the CDR3 reads CASSKWTSGTSTDTQYF. Written as DNA, the CDR3 is TGCGCCAGCAGTAAGTGGACTAGCGGTACTAGCACAGATACGCAGTATTTT. The chain uses TRBV4-3 and TRBJ2-3; 10 bases line up with TRBD2. The ends lost 6 bases at V and 0 bases at J; junction bases unmatched: 9. Germline loops: CDR1 LGHNA, CDR2 YSLEER. The CDR3 is 17 amino acids.

With regard to this clone: Within the sample, other DNA sequences also encode this same CDR3. The chain has TRBV5-1 and TRBJ2-7; tentatively, D is TRBD1 (6 bases). CDR1 is SGHRS, CDR2 YFSETQ, per germline. V shed 2 bases and J shed 2 bases, with 8 bases lying between them. This CDR3 is built from 13 residues. The CDR3 bases are TGCGCCAGCAGCTTTCAGGGGACCTACGAGCAGTACTTC. Its protein product is CASSFQGTYEQYF.